These 24 T cell receptor beta chains share one sample of origin, sequenced in a study of shared clonotypes between healthy human individuals. Assay used: immunoSEQ multiplex PCR; TCRdb lists only in-frame clones, some missing. The table records about 2,500,000 clones, roughly 92% of them present only once. Input material: naive CD4+ T cells sorted from blood. Subset: CD45RA+ positively selected. Every receptor here comes from a man aged 18-30 years in good health.

On this clone: The same CDR3 also results from other DNA sequences found in this sample. The gene calls are TRBV5-1 and TRBJ2-3; D tentatively reads TRBD1 or TRBD2 (5 bases each). V shed 3 bases and J shed 2 bases, with 13 bases lying between them. The CDR3 sequence is 15 residues long. CDR1 and CDR2 from the germline V gene are SGHRS and YFSETQ. The CDR3 coding sequence is TGCGCCAGCAGCTCCGGGACGGCGAACACAGATACGCAGTATTTT. Amino acids: CASSSGTANTDTQYF.

The genes are TRBV5-6 and TRBJ1-2, with a possible D match to TRBD1 (5 bases). CDR1 is SGHDT, CDR2 YYEEEE, per germline. This CDR3 contains 12 residues. V gave up 4 bases and J gave up 4 bases, with 8 bases separating them. The CDR3 DNA is TGTGCCAGCAGCCGGGACCGCTATGGCTACACCTTC. Amino acids: CASSRDRYGYTF.

This clone was seen only a few times. V and J are TRBV6-6 and TRBJ1-1; TRBD1 is a possible D gene (5 bases). Germline-derived CDR1 and CDR2 are MNHNY and SVGAGI (reference sequence). The V and J ends lost 5 bases and 0 bases respectively, with 16 bases between them. The length of the CDR3 is 16 residues. The CDR3 DNA reads as TGTGCCAGCAGTGTCTACAGGAACCACATGAACACTGAAGCTTTCTTT. It codes for CASSVYRNHMNTEAFF.

The gene calls are TRBV6-5 and TRBJ1-3; D is unresolved. V lost 6 bases and J lost 3, with 12 bases in between. The germline gives CDR1 MNHEY, CDR2 SVGAGI. This CDR3 has 14 amino acids. The CDR3 reads CASRPLGFGNTIYF. DNA for the CDR3: TGTGCCAGCAGGCCACTAGGATTTGGAAACACCATATATTTT.

This clone was seen a single time. CDR3 nucleotide sequence: TGTGCCAGCTCACCGGAGGGATTTGAAGGCGAGCAGTACTTC. It specifies CASSPEGFEGEQYF. The rearrangement uses TRBV18 and TRBJ2-7; D may be TRBD2 (6 bases). CDR1 is KGHSH, CDR2 LQKENI, per germline. The CDR3 is made up of 14 amino acids. The V and J ends lost 3 bases and 6 bases respectively, with 15 bases between them.

Notes on this clone: The same CDR3 also results from other DNA sequences found in this sample. The chain links TRBV6-6 to TRBJ2-3; D uncertain. The CDR3 is 11 residues long. V lost 2 bases to trimming and J lost 6 bases, with 3 bases between them. Germline CDR1 reads MNHNY; CDR2 reads SVGAGI (reference sequence). CDR3 in amino acids: CASSYRDTQYF. The DNA of the CDR3 is TGTGCCAGCAGTTACCGGGATACGCAGTATTTT.

V usage is TRBV19 and J usage is TRBJ2-1, with 9 nucleotides matching TRBD2. The CDR3 covers 15 residues. With V trimmed by 6 bases and J by 5 bases, 8 bases remained unmatched. The V gene's germline CDR1 is LNHDA and CDR2 SQIVND (reference sequence). CDR3 in amino acids: CASSPGLAADNEQFF. CDR3 coding DNA: TGTGCCAGTAGCCCGGGACTAGCAGCCGACAATGAGCAGTTCTTC.

V is TRBV2 and J is TRBJ1-5, with a possible D match to TRBD1 (6 bases). Germline CDR1 SNHLY, CDR2 FYNNEI. The CDR3 is 14 amino acids. Deletions cut 10 bases from V and 7 bases from J, with 20 bases between. CDR3 in amino acids: CATQKRGGMQPQHF. The CDR3 DNA follows: TGTGCCACCCAGAAGAGAGGGGGTATGCAGCCCCAGCATTTT.

This rearrangement joins TRBV19 to TRBJ1-3, with D unclear. Trimming took off 3 bases at V and 2 bases at J, with 8 bases between the two ends. The CDR3 is 14 residues long. Germline lookup yields CDR1 LNHDA and CDR2 SQIVND (reference sequence). In DNA form, the CDR3 reads TGTGCCAGTAGTATGTCAGCTGCTGGAAACACCATATATTTT. This gives the protein CASSMSAAGNTIYF.

This sequence joins TRBV6-5 and TRBJ2-1; D remains unclear. Germline V gives CDR1 MNHEY, CDR2 SVGAGI. The length of the CDR3 is 12 residues. The V end lost 7 bases, the J end lost 5 bases, and 9 bases lay between the germline ends. CDR3 nucleotide sequence: TGTGCCAGCACCTACAATAACAATGAGCAGTTCTTC. This encodes CASTYNNNEQFF.

In nucleotides, the CDR3 is TGCGCCAGCAGCCAATTTACTAGCGGCACCGGGGAGCTGTTTTTT. Translation gives CASSQFTSGTGELFF. This sequence joins TRBV4-1 and TRBJ2-2; 8 nucleotides line up with TRBD2. Germline V lookup: CDR1 MGHRA, CDR2 YSYEKL. The V and J ends lost 2 bases and 4 bases, in that order; junction bases with no gene match: 3. This CDR3 contains 15 residues.

The chain has TRBV2 and TRBJ1-6, with a possible D match to TRBD1 (5 bases). The germline V and J ends were trimmed by 7 bases and 10 bases, with 20 bases remaining between them. Germline CDR1 is SNHLY and CDR2 is FYNNEI. This CDR3 has 15 residues. The CDR3 sequence is CASIRERGLESPLHF. The CDR3 nucleotides are TGTGCCAGCATCCGGGAAAGGGGATTAGAATCACCCCTCCACTTT.

The chain joins TRBV10-3 to TRBJ1-1; D is unresolved. Germline CDR1 is ENHRY and CDR2 is SYGVKD. V was pared by 3 bases and J by 1 base, with 12 bases between. The CDR3 is 15 residues long. This CDR3 is CAISEGRASNTEAFF. Here the CDR3 DNA reads TGTGCCATCAGTGAAGGTAGGGCTTCGAACACTGAAGCTTTCTTT.

J is TRBJ1-6 and V is TRBV6-1; D might be TRBD1 (6 bases). Germline V CDR1 and CDR2: MNHNS, SASEGT. The CDR3 has 14 residues. Between the trimmed V and J ends, which lost 7 bases and 7 bases, there was a span of 14 bases. The CDR3, as DNA: TGTGCCAGCAAGGTGGCAGGGGTGAATTCACCCCTCCACTTT. This encodes CASKVAGVNSPLHF.

In this sample, this clone turned up once. The rearrangement uses TRBV7-2 and TRBJ2-1, with D uncertain. This CDR3 comprises 14 residues. The germline V and J ends were trimmed by 5 bases and 5 bases, with 13 bases remaining between them. Per germline, CDR1 SGHTA and CDR2 FQGNSA. The CDR3 sequence: CASSLSGGDNEQFF. The CDR3 coding sequence is TGTGCCAGCAGCCTTTCAGGTGGGGACAATGAGCAGTTCTTC. The whole variable domain, filled in from reference TRBV7-2 and TRBJ2-1, reads GAGVSQSPSNKVTEKGKDVELRCDPISGHTALYWYRQSLGQGLEFLIYFQGNSAPDKSGLPSDRFSAERTGGSVSTLTIQRTQQEDSAVYLCASSLSGGDNEQFFGPGTRLTVL.

The chain's CDR3 is CASSGPTGWRGANVLTF. The CDR3 DNA follows: TGTGCCAGCAGCGGCCCGACAGGTTGGCGTGGGGCCAACGTCCTGACTTTC. The J gene is TRBJ2-6, the V gene TRBV9, with D perhaps TRBD1 (6 bases). CDR3 length: 17 residues. Germline CDR1 is SGDLS and CDR2 is YYNGEE. Trimming removed 3 bases from V and 3 bases from J, with 16 bases in between.

Notes on this clone: The same CDR3 is also encoded by other DNA sequences in this sample. The chain employs TRBV5-1 and TRBJ2-3; TRBD1 matches at 8 bases. This CDR3 spans 14 amino acids. Germline CDR1 SGHRS, CDR2 YFSETQ. The V gene end was trimmed by 4 bases and the J gene end by 1 base; junction bases not matched to a gene: 2. DNA of the CDR3: TGCGCCAGCAGCCAGGACAGGGGCACAGATACGCAGTATTTT. Protein product: CASSQDRGTDTQYF.

This chain connects TRBV5-1 to TRBJ2-1; TRBD1 matches 8 bases. There are 17 residues in the CDR3. After removal of 3 bases from V and 6 bases from J, the junction contained 14 bases not matched to a gene. Germline CDR1 reads SGHRS; CDR2 reads YFSETQ. In nucleotides, the CDR3 is TGCGCCAGCAGCTCACTACCGCAGGGGGCCGGGGGCAATGAGCAGTTCTTC. Its translation is CASSSLPQGAGGNEQFF.

The chain uses TRBV18 and TRBJ2-2; 8 bases fit TRBD2. CDR1 and CDR2 (germline): KGHSH, LQKENI. V was pared by 3 bases and J by 2 bases, with 8 bases of the junction left unmatched. The CDR3 extends over 17 amino acids. The CDR3 coding sequence is TGTGCCAGCTCACCGCCTGCGGGGGGTTTCAACACCGGGGAGCTGTTTTTT. This sequence encodes CASSPPAGGFNTGELFF.

The chain uses TRBV18 and TRBJ2-7; possible D gene TRBD1, 5 bases. V shed 5 bases and J shed 1 base, with 12 bases lying between them. The CDR3 extends over 14 amino acids. Per germline, CDR1 KGHSH and CDR2 LQKENI. The DNA of the CDR3 is TGTGCCAGCTCAGTCCCAGGGCTTTCCTACGAGCAGTACTTC. Translated: CASSVPGLSYEQYF.

CDR3 DNA sequence: TGTGCCAGTAGGGACAGGGGTGACTACAGCTCCTATAATTCACCCCTCCACTTT. The encoded protein is CASRDRGDYSSYNSPLHF. V and J are TRBV19 and TRBJ1-6, with TRBD1 matching 9 bases. CDR1 and CDR2 (germline): LNHDA, SQIVND (reference sequence). This CDR3 spans 18 amino acids. V lost 6 bases, J lost 0 bases, and 9 bases stayed unmatched. The variable domain in full, completed from reference TRBV19 and TRBJ1-6, reads DGGITQSPKYLFRKEGQNVTLSCEQNLNHDAMYWYRQDPGQGLRLIYYSQIVNDFQKGDIAEGYSVSREKKESFPLTVTSAQKNPTAFYLCASRDRGDYSSYNSPLHFGNGTRLTVT.

The chain is built from TRBV7-6 and TRBJ2-3; 9 nucleotides line up with TRBD1. CDR1 is SGHVS and CDR2 is FNYEAQ in the germline V gene. This CDR3 spans 16 amino acids. Unmatched junction bases numbered 9, after V lost 5 bases and J lost 3 bases. The CDR3 DNA sequence: TGTGCCAGCAGCCCAAGGACAGGGGAGGCAACAGATACGCAGTATTTT. Residues: CASSPRTGEATDTQYF.

This sequence joins TRBV6-1 and TRBJ1-2, with D possibly TRBD1 on 5 matching bases. This CDR3 region has 14 residues. Germline CDR1 MNHNS, CDR2 SASEGT. Trimming shortened V by 5 bases and J by 2 bases, and 12 bases separated the two germline ends. DNA for the CDR3: TGTGCCAGCAGTTCCCTACAGGTGAACTATGGCTACACCTTC. Its translation is CASSSLQVNYGYTF.

The gene calls are TRBV11-2 and TRBJ2-1, with TRBD2 matching over 9 bases. Unmatched junction bases numbered 7, after V lost 1 base and J lost 9 bases. This CDR3 is built from 15 residues. The germline V gene encodes CDR1 SGHAT and CDR2 FQNNGV. CDR3 residues: CASSLVSSGMGEQFF. The CDR3 DNA follows: TGTGCCAGCAGCTTAGTGTCTAGCGGGATGGGTGAGCAGTTCTTC.